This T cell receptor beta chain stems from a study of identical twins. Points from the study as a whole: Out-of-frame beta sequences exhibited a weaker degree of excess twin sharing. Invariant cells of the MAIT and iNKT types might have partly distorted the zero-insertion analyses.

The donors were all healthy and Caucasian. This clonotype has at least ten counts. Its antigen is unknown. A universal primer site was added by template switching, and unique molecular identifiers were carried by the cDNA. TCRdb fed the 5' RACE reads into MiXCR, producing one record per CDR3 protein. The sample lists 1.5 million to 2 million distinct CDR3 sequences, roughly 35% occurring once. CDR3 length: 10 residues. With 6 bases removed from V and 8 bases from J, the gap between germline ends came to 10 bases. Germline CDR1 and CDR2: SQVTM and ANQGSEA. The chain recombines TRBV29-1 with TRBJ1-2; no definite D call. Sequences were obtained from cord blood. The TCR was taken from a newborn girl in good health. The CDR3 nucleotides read TGCAGCGTGGTGGAAGGAGGCTACACCTTC. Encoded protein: CSVVEGGYTF.